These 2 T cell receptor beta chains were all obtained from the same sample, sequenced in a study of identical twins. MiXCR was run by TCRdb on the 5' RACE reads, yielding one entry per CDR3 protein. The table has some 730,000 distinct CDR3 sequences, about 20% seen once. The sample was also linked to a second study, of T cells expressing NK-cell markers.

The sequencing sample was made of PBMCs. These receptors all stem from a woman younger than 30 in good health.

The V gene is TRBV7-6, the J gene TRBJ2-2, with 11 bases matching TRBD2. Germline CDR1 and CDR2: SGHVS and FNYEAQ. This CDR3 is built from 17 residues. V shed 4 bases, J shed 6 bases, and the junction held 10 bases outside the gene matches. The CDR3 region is CASSSTGTSGYPGELFF. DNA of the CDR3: TGTGCCAGCAGCTCTACCGGGACTAGCGGTTATCCCGGGGAGCTGTTTTTT.

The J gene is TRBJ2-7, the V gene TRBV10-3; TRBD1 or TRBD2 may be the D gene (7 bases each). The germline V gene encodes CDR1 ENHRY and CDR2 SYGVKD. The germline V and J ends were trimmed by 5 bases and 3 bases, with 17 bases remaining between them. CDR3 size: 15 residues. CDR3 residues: CAISPGGGSRYEQYF. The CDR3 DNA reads TGTGCCATCAGTCCAGGGGGAGGGTCACGCTACGAGCAGTACTTC.